The 30 T cell receptor beta chains below come from one sample, sequenced in a study of STAT5B mutations in CD4+ large granular lymphocyte leukemia. Libraries were prepared by immunoSEQ multiplex PCR; TCRdb keeps only in-frame clonotypes and omits some of them. The repertoire includes about 31,000 clones, 76% of them detected once, and less than 9% sits in the top ten. Sequencing used CD4+ T cells from blood buffy coats. These receptors all stem from a human donor in good health.

The chain is built from TRBV4-1 and TRBJ2-2; 7 nucleotides agree with TRBD2. This CDR3 is built from 16 residues. The germline V gene encodes CDR1 MGHRA and CDR2 YSYEKL. Trimming cost V 0 bases and J 4 bases; bases outside gene matches: 5. The DNA for the CDR3 is TGCGCCAGCAGCCAAGATCCCGGGGGGAGCACCGGGGAGCTGTTTTTT. Residues: CASSQDPGGSTGELFF.

The chain couples TRBV6-1 to TRBJ1-2; D perhaps matches TRBD1 (5 bases). V shed 2 bases and J shed 7 bases, with 23 bases lying between them. This CDR3 is built from 17 residues. Per the germline V gene, CDR1 is MNHNS and CDR2 is SASEGT. The CDR3 here is CASSETGSWGVLRGYTF. The CDR3 nucleotides are TGTGCCAGCAGTGAAACCGGGAGTTGGGGGGTATTACGTGGCTACACCTTC.

This chain connects TRBV5-1 to TRBJ2-3, with 7 nucleotides matching TRBD2. The V gene end was trimmed by 2 bases and the J gene end by 4 bases; junction bases not matched to a gene: 10. This CDR3 contains 16 residues. The V gene's germline CDR1 is SGHRS and CDR2 YFSETQ. CDR3 nucleotide sequence: TGCGCCAGCAGCTTAGGCGGGAGTTTTGGAGCAGATACGCAGTATTTT. This translates into CASSLGGSFGADTQYF.

The chain carries TRBV19 and TRBJ2-7; D remains ambiguous. Looked up from germline, CDR1 is LNHDA and CDR2 is SQIVND (reference sequence). This CDR3 is 15 amino acids long. V lost 5 bases and J 0 bases, leaving 14 bases between the germline ends. CDR3 residues: CASSPPRTSSYEQYF. The CDR3, as DNA: TGTGCCAGTAGTCCCCCTCGGACCTCCTCCTACGAGCAGTACTTC. Full variable domain (remainder filled in from reference TRBV19 and TRBJ2-7): DGGITQSPKYLFRKEGQNVTLSCEQNLNHDAMYWYRQDPGQGLRLIYYSQIVNDFQKGDIAEGYSVSREKKESFPLTVTSAQKNPTAFYLCASSPPRTSSYEQYFGPGTRLTVT.

The gene calls are TRBV7-6 and TRBJ1-1; D call uncertain. The CDR3 totals 15 residues. Trimming took off 1 base at V and 4 bases at J, with 13 bases between the two ends. Germline loops: CDR1 SGHVS, CDR2 FNYEAQ. The DNA of the CDR3 is TGTGCCAGCAGCTTAGTTATTAACCTAGGCACTGAAGCTTTCTTT. It codes for CASSLVINLGTEAFF.

V and J are TRBV4-2 and TRBJ2-4, with D possibly matching TRBD2 (6 bases). The CDR3 runs 16 residues. V was trimmed by 4 bases and J by 0 bases, leaving 13 bases between them. Per the germline V gene, CDR1 is LGHNA and CDR2 is YNFKEQ. The CDR3 is CASSRDWDLAKNIQYF. The CDR3 coding sequence is TGTGCCAGCAGCCGGGACTGGGATCTAGCCAAAAACATTCAGTACTTC.

The chain uses TRBV11-3 and TRBJ2-1; 10 nucleotides match TRBD2. CDR1 and CDR2 from the germline V gene are SGHNT and YENEEA. The J segment lost 4 bases and the V segment lost 0 bases, leaving 0 bases of the junction unmatched. CDR3 length equals 15 residues. This chain's CDR3 is CASSLELAGYNEQFF. In DNA form, the CDR3 reads TGTGCCAGCAGCTTAGAACTAGCGGGGTACAATGAGCAGTTCTTC.

V gene TRBV6-1 combines with J gene TRBJ2-5, with 7 bases fitting TRBD2. The CDR3 has 15 amino acids. Germline V gene data show CDR1 as MNHNS and CDR2 as SASEGT. V was pared by 7 bases and J by 5 bases, with 13 bases of the junction left unmatched. The CDR3 region has the DNA TGTGCCAGCAAACCCCACGGCGGGGGTGCGGAGACCCAGTACTTC. Translated, it gives CASKPHGGGAETQYF.

The chain combines TRBV4-3 with TRBJ1-2, with D perhaps matching TRBD1 (6 bases). Trimming shortened V by 4 bases and J by 0 bases, and 9 bases separated the two germline ends. The CDR3 contains 14 residues. Germline lookup yields CDR1 LGHNA and CDR2 YSLEER. The CDR3 DNA reads TGCGCCAGCAGCCTGGACAGAGCTAACTATGGCTACACCTTC. It encodes CASSLDRANYGYTF.

This chain uses TRBV7-7 with TRBJ2-2; D not certain. The ends were cut back, 4 bases at V and 4 bases at J, with 16 bases in the middle. The CDR3 consists of 16 residues. Germline V CDR1 and CDR2: SSHAT, FNYEAQ (reference sequence). The CDR3 coding sequence is TGTGCCAGCAGCTCCACCTGGACGGGTATCACCGGGGAGCTGTTTTTT. Encoded protein: CASSSTWTGITGELFF.

The CDR3 DNA sequence: TGTGCCAGCGGGGACGGGAGCTCCTATAATTCACCCCTCCACTTT. Translation: CASGDGSSYNSPLHF. V and J are TRBV27 and TRBJ1-6; possibly TRBD1 for D (5 bases). This CDR3 contains 15 residues. Germline V gives CDR1 MNHEY, CDR2 SMNVEV (reference sequence). V lost 8 bases and J 0 bases, leaving 11 bases between the germline ends.

The V call is TRBV9, the J call TRBJ1-1, with no clear D. CDR1 and CDR2 (germline): SGDLS, YYNGEE. Trimming removed 3 bases from V and 3 bases from J, with 6 bases in between. This CDR3 is 12 amino acids long. This CDR3 reads CASSAQDTEAFF. CDR3 coding DNA: TGTGCCAGCAGCGCCCAGGACACTGAAGCTTTCTTT.

The rearrangement uses TRBV15 and TRBJ2-2, with D tentatively TRBD1 or TRBD2 (5 bases each). The CDR3 runs 16 residues. Trimming pared 1 base from V and 2 bases from J, leaving 11 bases between. Germline-derived CDR1 and CDR2 are LNHNV and YYDKDF (reference sequence). The CDR3 loop is CATSRARDPNTGELFF. The CDR3 bases are TGTGCCACCAGCAGAGCCCGGGACCCCAACACCGGGGAGCTGTTTTTT.

A few counts support this clone. V gene TRBV5-1 combines with J gene TRBJ2-7, with D possibly being TRBD2 (5 bases). V lost 3 bases and J lost 4, with 11 bases in between. Germline lookup yields CDR1 SGHRS and CDR2 YFSETQ. The CDR3 covers 13 residues. CDR3 in DNA: TGCGCCAGCAGCTACTCCGGGATATACGAGCAGTACTTC. It specifies CASSYSGIYEQYF. Supplemented by reference TRBV5-1 and TRBJ2-7, the full variable domain reads KAGVTQTPRYLIKTRGQQVTLSCSPISGHRSVSWYQQTPGQGLQFLFEYFSETQRNKGNFPGRFSGRQFSNSRSEMNVSTLELGDSALYLCASSYSGIYEQYFGPGTRLTVT.

The chain has TRBV5-6 and TRBJ2-3, with D maybe TRBD2 (7 bases). The CDR3 extends over 16 amino acids. Germline loops: CDR1 SGHDT, CDR2 YYEEEE. The ends were cut back, 3 bases at V and 2 bases at J, with 16 bases in the middle. The CDR3 loop reads CASSSLGGGHTDTQYF. Here the CDR3 DNA reads TGTGCCAGCAGCTCACTGGGGGGGGGACACACAGATACGCAGTATTTT.

This clone was seen a few times. This sequence joins TRBV7-2 and TRBJ1-1; D is undetermined. The CDR3 has 12 residues. Trimming pared 4 bases from V and 5 bases from J, leaving 8 bases between. Looked up from germline, CDR1 is SGHTA and CDR2 is FQGNSA. The CDR3 loop reads CASSSANTEAFF. The CDR3 region has the DNA TGTGCCAGCAGCTCAGCCAATACTGAAGCTTTCTTT.

This clone was seen only once. The chain uses TRBV18 and TRBJ2-2; the match to TRBD1 covers 10 bases. CDR1 and CDR2 from the germline V gene are KGHSH and LQKENI. This CDR3 is built from 14 residues. The trim removed 2 bases at V and 6 bases at J, leaving 0 bases unmatched. The CDR3 DNA reads TGTGCCAGCTCACCAGGACAGGGGGCCGGGGAGCTGTTTTTT. As protein: CASSPGQGAGELFF.

This chain joins TRBV4-2 and TRBJ2-4; D may correspond to TRBD1 or TRBD2 (6 bases each). V lost 1 base and J lost 0, with 10 bases in between. The length of the CDR3 is 16 residues. The germline CDR1 and CDR2 sequences are LGHNA and YNFKEQ. CDR3 amino acids: CASSQGRGLAKNIQYF. The CDR3 DNA sequence: TGTGCCAGCAGCCAAGGACGGGGGCTAGCCAAAAACATTCAGTACTTC.

This chain joins TRBV5-6 and TRBJ1-3; the D gene is possibly TRBD1 (5 bases). Trimming pared 5 bases from V and 2 bases from J, leaving 14 bases between. This CDR3 is built from 15 residues. CDR1 SGHDT and CDR2 YYEEEE come from the germline V gene. The CDR3 reads CASSWTGVTGNTIYF. The CDR3 nucleotides are TGTGCCAGCAGTTGGACGGGGGTAACTGGAAACACCATATATTTT.

This chain connects TRBV4-1 to TRBJ2-2; possibly TRBD1 for D (6 bases). This CDR3 region has 15 residues. Trimming took off 5 bases at V and 7 bases at J, with 17 bases between the two ends. Looked up from germline, CDR1 is MGHRA and CDR2 is YSYEKL. The CDR3 nucleotides are TGCGCCAGCAGCTCGACAGGTACCTACGGCGGGGAGCTGTTTTTT. As protein: CASSSTGTYGGELFF.

The rearrangement joins TRBV9 to TRBJ2-7, with 9 bases aligning to TRBD1. Germline V CDR1 and CDR2: SGDLS, YYNGEE. V dropped 5 bases and J dropped 2; count of bases not matched to a gene: 8. This CDR3 comprises 15 residues. CDR3 protein: CASSGTGGGTYEQYF. Written as DNA, the CDR3 is TGTGCCAGCAGTGGTACAGGGGGCGGGACCTACGAGCAGTACTTC.

V and J are TRBV21-1 and TRBJ1-1. TRBV21-1 is designated a pseudogene. The CDR3 length is 16 residues. CDR3 DNA: TGTGCCAGCCGCCCGGGGACGGGGAAGATGGACACTGAAGCTTTCTTT. Its translation: CASRPGTGKMDTEAFF.

The chain links TRBV10-3 to TRBJ2-7, with 9 bases matching TRBD1. The junction had 13 bases not matched to a gene; V was cut back by 0 bases and J by 7 bases. The germline V gene encodes CDR1 ENHRY and CDR2 SYGVKD. The CDR3 consists of 17 residues. In DNA, the CDR3 is TGTGCCATCAGTGAGTCGTTGCTCGGGACAGGGTTTAGGGAGCAGTACTTC. Residues: CAISESLLGTGFREQYF.

The chain employs TRBV6-6 and TRBJ1-3; maybe TRBD1 (6 bases). V lost 3 bases and J 5 bases, leaving 17 bases between the germline ends. Germline V gives CDR1 MNHNY, CDR2 SVGAGI (reference sequence). The CDR3 loop spans 16 amino acids. The CDR3 region has the DNA TGTGCCAGCAGTTATTCCCTACAGGGAACTAGAAACACCATATATTTT. Translating it yields CASSYSLQGTRNTIYF.

The rearrangement joins TRBV7-6 to TRBJ2-2; D is perhaps TRBD1 (7 bases). The germline gives CDR1 SGHVS, CDR2 FNYEAQ. Trimming left V 3 bases short and J 2 bases short, with 22 bases between. This CDR3 comprises 19 residues. Here the CDR3 reads CASSFPRLQTGTNTGELFF. Written as DNA, the CDR3 is TGTGCCAGCAGCTTCCCCCGCCTTCAGACAGGGACTAACACCGGGGAGCTGTTTTTT.

This sequence joins TRBV5-1 and TRBJ2-3; 8 bases fit TRBD2. CDR1 is SGHRS, CDR2 YFSETQ, per germline. J lost 0 bases, V lost 4 bases, and 4 bases had no gene match. The CDR3 covers 15 residues. CDR3 loop: CASSPPSGSTDTQYF. The CDR3 DNA is TGCGCCAGCAGCCCGCCTAGCGGGAGCACAGATACGCAGTATTTT.

The V call is TRBV7-8, the J call TRBJ2-3, with D perhaps given as TRBD1 or TRBD2 (5 bases each). Looked up from germline, CDR1 is SGHVS and CDR2 is FQNEAQ. This CDR3 comprises 15 residues. Trimming left V 5 bases short and J 4 bases short, with 16 bases between. The CDR3 sequence is CASSVGTQKADTQYF. The CDR3, as DNA: TGTGCCAGCAGCGTCGGGACCCAAAAGGCAGATACGCAGTATTTT.

This chain joins TRBV5-1 and TRBJ1-2; TRBD1 aligns across 9 bases. The CDR3 sequence is 14 residues long. V trimming: 4 bases; J trimming: 2 bases; junction bases outside the gene matches: 3. CDR1 is SGHRS and CDR2 is YFSETQ in the germline V gene. The CDR3 coding sequence is TGCGCCAGCAGCCCCGGGACAGGGAACTATGGCTACACCTTC. Its translation is CASSPGTGNYGYTF.

This chain uses TRBV9 with TRBJ2-2; perhaps TRBD2 as D (6 bases). Trimming removed 4 bases from V and 6 bases from J, with 16 bases in between. Germline V lookup: CDR1 SGDLS, CDR2 YYNGEE. The CDR3 consists of 15 residues. The chain's CDR3 is CASSSRGNLAGELFF. The CDR3, as DNA: TGTGCCAGCAGCTCCCGGGGGAATTTAGCCGGGGAGCTGTTTTTT.

This chain uses TRBV2 with TRBJ1-2, with 8 positions matching TRBD1. V shed 1 base and J 13 bases; nucleotides not matched to a gene: 8. This CDR3 is built from 13 residues. The germline V gene has CDR1 SNHLY and CDR2 FYNNEI. CDR3 DNA: TGTGCCAGCAGTGAAGATCGGACAGGGTTGGTCACCTTC. This gives the protein CASSEDRTGLVTF.